This T cell receptor beta chain stems from a study of shared clonotypes between healthy human individuals. Sequencing used immunoSEQ multiplex PCR; TCRdb keeps in-frame clones, though not all of them. Of about 2 million clones in the sample, approximately 94% are singletons; the top ten hold 1% to 1.5%. This clone appeared a single time. Naive CD8 cells comprised CD45RO-negative, CCR7-positively selected cells, excluding terminally differentiated effector memory CD45RA+ cells. This receptor was obtained from a man aged 18 to 29 in good health. The sample taken for sequencing was naive CD8+ T cells sorted from blood.

The DNA for the CDR3 is TGTGCCAGCAGCCCCGGGACCCACACTGAAGCTTTCTTT. It codes for CASSPGTHTEAFF. The chain couples TRBV7-6 to TRBJ1-1, with a weak D call TRBD1 (5 bases). Germline assignment: CDR1 SGHVS and CDR2 FNYEAQ. Trimming took off 5 bases at V and 3 bases at J, with 10 bases between the two ends. This CDR3 spans 13 amino acids.